A selection of T cell receptor beta chains follows, all from one sample in a study of T-cell reconstitution after alpha-beta-depleted transplantation in children. In TCRdb, the PCR reads were re-called with MiXCR into one record per CDR3 protein. The sample shows about 610,000 distinct CDR3 sequences, 10% to 13% of them seen only once. The material sequenced was PBMCs from the stem cell graft donor, taken from the stem cell graft. The origin of the receptors is a human donor who donated a stem cell graft to a child with acute myeloid leukemia. Each CDR3 is given with its conserved first and last residue. A D gene is named only where the DNA matches it firmly. The size of a clone is reported for some rows only, either as once, few or many, or as a class for expanded clones.

d_gene	v_gene	j_gene	abundance	CDR3aa	CDR3nt
.	TRBV12-3/TRBV12-4	TRBJ2-1	.	CASSLAEQFF	TGTGCCAGCAGTTTAGCGGAGCAGTTCTTC
.	TRBV4-2	TRBJ1-3	many	CASSQDHTGSGNTIYF	TGTGCCAGCAGCCAAGACCACACAGGCTCTGGAAACACCATATATTTT
TRBD2	TRBV5-1	TRBJ2-3	many	CASSKPGLDSADTQYF	TGCGCCAGCAGCAAACCGGGACTAGATTCGGCAGATACGCAGTATTTT
TRBD2	TRBV7-8	TRBJ2-5	few	CAVSVGRFGGETQYF	TGTGCCGTCTCAGTCGGGAGGTTCGGGGGGGAGACCCAGTACTTC
.	TRBV12-3/TRBV12-4	TRBJ2-7	.	CASSPTHATEQYF	TGTGCCAGCAGCCCAACACACGCTACAGAGCAGTACTTC
.	TRBV11-2	TRBJ1-2	few	CASSLEWTSNYGYTF	TGTGCCAGCAGCTTAGAATGGACGTCAAACTATGGCTACACCTTC
.	TRBV29-1	TRBJ2-7	.	CSVSNSAYQQYF	TGCAGCGTTTCAAATAGCGCCTACCAGCAGTACTTC
.	TRBV15	TRBJ1-2	few	CATSRDPYSQTYGYTF	TGTGCCACCAGCAGAGATCCTTACAGCCAGACGTATGGCTACACCTTC
.	TRBV2	TRBJ2-4	.	CASSYAFSGYF	TGTGCCAGCAGTTATGCCTTTTCGGGGTACTTC
.	TRBV28	TRBJ2-5	few	CASSLAGSPQETQYF	TGTGCCAGCAGTTTGGCGGGAAGCCCCCAAGAGACCCAGTACTTC
.	TRBV2	TRBJ2-1	.	CASRISGPQDEQFF	TGTGCCAGCAGGATTTCGGGCCCCCAGGATGAGCAGTTCTTC
.	TRBV5-1	TRBJ1-1	many	CASSPPQVNTEAFF	TGCGCCAGCAGCCCCCCGCAGGTGAACACTGAAGCTTTCTTT
TRBD1	TRBV29-1	TRBJ2-3	.	CSSVGTGTDTQYF	TGCAGCTCTGTCGGGACAGGGACAGATACGCAGTATTTT
TRBD1	TRBV4-2	TRBJ1-4	many	CASSLGTGNEKLFF	TGTGCCAGCAGCCTTGGGACAGGTAATGAAAAACTGTTTTTT
TRBD2	TRBV20-1	TRBJ2-2	few	CCARDSRGLVGTGELFF	TGCTGTGCTAGGGACTCCCGGGGACTAGTAGGCACCGGGGAGCTGTTTTTT
TRBD1	TRBV20-1	TRBJ1-1	many	CSAKGATEAFF	TGCAGTGCTAAGGGGGCCACTGAAGCTTTCTTT
.	TRBV16	TRBJ1-1	.	CASSPRQGGTEAFF	TGTGCCAGCAGCCCCCGGCAGGGAGGCACTGAAGCTTTCTTT
TRBD2	TRBV29-1	TRBJ2-7	.	CSVKTGTSGPYEQYF	TGCAGCGTCAAAACCGGGACTAGCGGCCCCTACGAGCAGTACTTC
.	TRBV7-6	TRBJ1-4	many	CASSVSWGTNEKLFF	TGTGCCAGCAGCGTTAGCTGGGGGACTAATGAAAAACTGTTTTTT